This T cell receptor (beta chain) was sequenced during a study of cytomegalovirus exposure and HLA in healthy donors. General study points: Relative to the approximately 660-donor mean, N-insertions were reportedly fewer in an Asian-associated ancestry cluster in a later analysis.

Regarding this clone: The target antigen is unknown.

The PCR employed 60 Vbeta primers together with 13 Jbeta primers. Here immunoSEQ multiplex PCR was the method, and the copy in TCRdb shows in-frame clones only, minus some. The sample includes approximately 150,000 clones, about 77% seen only once; the top ten take approximately 7%. This clonotype was sampled from a male donor in good health and CMV-seropositive. Sequenced sample: PBMCs.

The CDR3 nucleotides are TGTGCCAGCAGCAAAGCCGGGAGACAGTTTGAAGCTTTCTTT. Residues: CASSKAGRQFEAFF. The V and J genes are TRBV6-5 and TRBJ1-1; the D gene is possibly TRBD1 (5 bases). Germline assignment: CDR1 MNHEY and CDR2 SVGAGI. The germline V and J ends were trimmed by 6 bases and 7 bases, with 18 bases remaining between them. This CDR3 is 14 amino acids long.